The 10 T cell receptor beta chains listed next were all sequenced from one sample in a study of Graves' ophthalmopathy and Graves' hyperthyroidism. The authors amplified TCR beta CDR3 regions, and they did so from RNA transcripts for repertoire sequencing. Investigators did first-round RT-PCR with HTBI primers, then second-round multiplex PCR. TCRdb fed the multiplex PCR reads into MiXCR, producing one record per CDR3 protein. Of a few hundred thousand distinct CDR3 sequences listed, approximately 15% are singletons. The sequencing input was peripheral blood. These receptors were obtained from a woman aged 18 to 35 with stable Graves' hyperthyroidism.

The chain has TRBV11-1 and TRBJ1-2; D is unclear. This CDR3 has 18 residues. Germline assignment: CDR1 SGHAT and CDR2 FQDESV (reference sequence). V was pared by 2 bases and J by 1 base, with 20 bases between. Here the CDR3 reads CASSLISVWVTVNYGYTF. As DNA, the CDR3 is TGTGCCAGCAGCTTAATCTCGGTCTGGGTGACTGTTAACTATGGCTACACCTTC.

This clonotype has more than one count but fewer than ten. The chain employs TRBV20-1 and TRBJ1-1; perhaps TRBD1 as D (6 bases). The CDR3 contains 13 residues. The V gene's germline CDR1 is DFQATT and CDR2 SNEGSKA (reference sequence). The V end was cut by 6 bases, the J end by 6 bases, with 17 bases between. The CDR3 sequence is CSALNQGFSEAFF. CDR3 sequence (DNA): TGCAGTGCCCTAAACCAGGGGTTTTCTGAAGCTTTCTTT.

This clonotype occurred many times. The missing conserved phenylalanine or tryptophan at the end of this CDR3 makes a read error likely. This rearrangement joins TRBV2 to TRBJ1-1, with 8 bases that match TRBD1. There are 14 residues in the CDR3. The germline V gene has CDR1 SNHLY and CDR2 FYNNEI. The V segment lost 9 bases and the J segment 1 base; nucleotides outside the gene matches: 7. CDR3 in DNA: TGTGCCAGTGGGCGGACAGGGTCGAACACTGAAGCTTTCCTT. This codes for CASGRTGSNTEAFL.

This clonotype showed up just a few times. Relative to the germline gene, one junction end is altered; a read error may explain this. This chain links TRBV12-5 with TRBJ2-2; tentatively, D is TRBD2 (5 bases). From germline, CDR1 is LGHNT and CDR2 FRNRAP. This CDR3 has 14 residues. DNA for the CDR3: TGTGCTAGTGGCTTGACGGAGAACACCGGGGAGCTGGTTTTT. Residues: CASGLTENTGELVF. Full variable domain (rest looked up from reference TRBV12-5 and TRBJ2-2): DARVTQTPRHKVTEMGQEVTMRCQPILGHNTVFWYRQTMMQGLELLAYFRNRAPLDDSGMPKDRFSAEMPDATLATLKIQPSEPRDSAVYFCASGLTENTGELVFGEGSRLTVL.

The table lists this clonotype with many counts. The V and J genes are TRBV5-1 and TRBJ2-2; 7 nucleotides agree with TRBD1. The CDR3 has 15 residues. Germline V gene sequence: CDR1 SGHRS, CDR2 YFSETQ. J lost 3 bases, V lost 3 bases, and 5 bases had no gene match. CDR3 region: CASSSTGTDTGELFF. CDR3 coding DNA: TGCGCCAGCAGCTCCACCGGGACAGACACCGGGGAGCTGTTTTTT.

This clonotype was counted only a few times. DNA of the CDR3: TGTGCTAGTGGTCGGGACAGTAACCTGAACACCGGGGAGCTGTTTTTT. This sequence encodes CASGRDSNLNTGELFF. The genes are TRBV12-5 and TRBJ2-2; 7 bases match TRBD1. The ends lost 5 bases at V and 1 base at J; junction bases unmatched: 7. CDR3 size: 16 residues. The V gene's germline CDR1 is LGHNT and CDR2 FRNRAP.

The J gene is TRBJ1-2, the V gene TRBV7-6; 12 bases map to TRBD1. This CDR3 contains 17 residues. Germline CDR1 SGHVS, CDR2 FNYEAQ. V shed 3 bases, J shed 4 bases, and the junction held 9 bases outside the gene matches. The CDR3 reads CASSFGGQGALSYGYTF. CDR3 sequence (DNA): TGTGCCAGCAGCTTTGGGGGACAGGGGGCGCTTAGCTATGGCTACACCTTC.

In its sample, this clonotype was seen many times. CDR3: CASSLGGHTEAFF. For the CDR3, the DNA is TGTGCCAGCAGTTTAGGGGGGCACACTGAAGCTTTCTTT. The chain joins TRBV12-3 or TRBV12-4 to TRBJ1-1; D is possibly TRBD1 (6 bases). The V gene lost 1 base and the J gene lost 3 bases, with 6 bases spanning the gap. This CDR3 has 13 residues.

This clonotype was picked up many times. This chain connects TRBV24-1 to TRBJ1-1; 7 nucleotides match TRBD1. V shed 3 bases, J shed 5 bases, and the junction held 8 bases outside the gene matches. Germline CDR1 reads KGHDR; CDR2 reads SFDVKD. The CDR3 consists of 15 residues. This chain's CDR3 is CATSDTRQGSTEAFF. CDR3 sequence (DNA): TGTGCCACCAGTGATACCCGACAGGGAAGTACTGAAGCTTTCTTT.

This clonotype was observed at least ten times. The chain couples TRBV11-2 to TRBJ2-7; 9 positions agree with TRBD1. Germline trimming cut 0 bases from V and 1 base from J; bases unmatched to any gene: 4. CDR1 SGHAT and CDR2 FQNNGV come from the germline V gene. This CDR3 region has 16 residues. CDR3 in amino acids: CASSLDLGTGSYEQYF. Here the CDR3 DNA reads TGTGCCAGCAGCTTAGATCTGGGGACAGGGTCCTACGAGCAGTACTTC. Drawing the rest from reference TRBV11-2 and TRBJ2-7, the complete variable domain is EAGVAQSPRYKIIEKRQSVAFWCNPISGHATLYWYQQILGQGPKLLIQFQNNGVVDDSQLPKDRFSAERLKGVDSTLKIQPAKLEDSAVYLCASSLDLGTGSYEQYFGPGTRLTVT.